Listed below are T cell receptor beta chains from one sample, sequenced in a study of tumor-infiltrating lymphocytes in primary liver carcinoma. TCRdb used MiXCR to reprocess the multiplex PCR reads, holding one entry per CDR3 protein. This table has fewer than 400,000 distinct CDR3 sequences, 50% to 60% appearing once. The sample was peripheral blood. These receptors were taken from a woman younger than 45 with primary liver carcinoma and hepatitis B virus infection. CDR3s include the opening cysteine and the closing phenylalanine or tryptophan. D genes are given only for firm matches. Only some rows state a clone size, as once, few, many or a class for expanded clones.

CVSRGSGKTQYF | TGCGTCAGCAGGGGGAGTGGGAAGACCCAGTACTTC | TRBJ2-5 | TRBD1 | - | TRBV4-2
CASSFRGGYGYTF | TGTGCCAGCAGCTTCAGGGGCGGCTATGGCTACACCTTC | TRBJ1-2 | - | many | TRBV11-1
CASSAWGSSYEQYF | TGTGCCAGCAGCGCGTGGGGCAGCTCCTACGAGCAGTACTTC | TRBJ2-7 | - | many | TRBV12-3/TRBV12-4
CTSSFSRLLDNEQFF | TGTACCAGCAGCTTTTCCCGTCTGCTCGATAACGAGCAGTTCTTC | TRBJ2-1 | - | - | TRBV5-4
CASSSPGQFHGYTF | TGTGCCAGCAGTTCTCCGGGACAGTTTCATGGCTACACCTTC | TRBJ1-2 | TRBD1 | - | TRBV6-5
CSASKIAGDSNEQFF | TGCAGTGCTAGTAAGATAGCGGGAGATTCCAATGAGCAGTTCTTC | TRBJ2-1 | TRBD2 | - | TRBV20-1
CASSRGASGGSYNEQFF | TGTGCCAGCAGCCGCGGGGCTAGCGGAGGCTCCTACAATGAGCAGTTCTTC | TRBJ2-1 | TRBD2 | - | TRBV4-1
CASSPLRGKQETQYF | TGTGCCAGCAGCCCCCTGCGGGGCAAGCAAGAGACCCAGTACTTC | TRBJ2-5 | - | - | TRBV12-3/TRBV12-4
CASSRGDTQYF | TGTGCCAGCAGTCGCGGAGATACGCAGTATTTT | TRBJ2-3 | - | medium-sized | TRBV11-2
CSVILTRAGAGEYEQFF | TGCAGCGTTATCTTGACTCGGGCGGGAGCAGGGGAGTATGAGCAGTTCTTC | TRBJ2-1 | - | - | TRBV29-1
CASSPSGTSTDTQYF | TGTGCCAGCAGCCCCAGCGGGACTAGCACAGATACGCAGTATTTT | TRBJ2-3 | TRBD2 | - | TRBV28
CASSQDGTGGSNSPLHF | TGTGCCAGCAGCCAAGATGGGACAGGGGGGAGTAATTCACCCCTCCACTTT | TRBJ1-6 | TRBD1 | many | TRBV4-2
CASSNGVRSEKLFF | TGTGCCAGCAGTAATGGGGTGCGCAGTGAAAAACTGTTTTTT | TRBJ1-4 | - | - | TRBV12-3/TRBV12-4
CASSPVRLYEQYF | TGTGCCAGCAGCCCCGTCAGGCTTTACGAACAGTACTTC | TRBJ2-7 | - | - | TRBV11-2
CASSPTGTIGYTF | TGTGCCAGCAGCCCGACAGGGACAATTGGCTACACCTTC | TRBJ1-2 | TRBD1 | - | TRBV7-9
CASTRSNGEQFF | TGTGCCAGCACCCGGAGTAACGGTGAGCAGTTCTTC | TRBJ2-1 | - | few | TRBV14
CASSFSAGLLADVDYNEQFF | TGTGCCAGCAGCTTCAGCGCCGGGCTCTTGGCGGACGTTGATTACAATGAGCAGTTCTTC | TRBJ2-1 | - | - | TRBV7-9
CASSSTSSTETQYF | TGTGCCAGCAGCTCGACTAGTTCAACAGAGACCCAGTACTTC | TRBJ2-5 | - | - | TRBV5-6
CARSQVRGGRSNSPLHF | TGCGCCAGGAGCCAAGTCCGGGGGGGACGGAGTAATTCACCCCTCCACTTT | TRBJ1-6 | - | - | TRBV4-1
CASSLTWGHNEQFF | TGTGCCAGCAGCTTAACATGGGGTCACAATGAGCAGTTCTTC | TRBJ2-1 | - | - | TRBV5-5
CTSSSVGSTNTGELFF | TGTACCAGCAGCTCAGTGGGGAGTACGAACACCGGGGAGCTGTTTTTT | TRBJ2-2 | - | - | TRBV11-2
CASSSLEGAKETYGQYF | TGTGCCAGCAGCTCTCTGGAGGGTGCTAAGGAGACTTACGGGCAGTACTTC | TRBJ2-7 | - | - | TRBV11-2
CASSQAGAGNTIYF | TGTGCCAGCAGCCAGGCAGGGGCCGGAAACACCATATATTTT | TRBJ1-3 | - | - | TRBV5-6
CASSQMAGTEYGYTF | TGCGCCAGCAGCCAAATGGCCGGGACAGAGTATGGCTACACCTTC | TRBJ1-2 | TRBD1 | - | TRBV4-1
CASSLGGTRPEQYF | TGTGCCAGCAGCTTGGGAGGGACAAGGCCCGAGCAGTACTTC | TRBJ2-7 | - | - | TRBV5-4
CASSRSYRGRSYGYTF | TGCGCCAGCAGCCGGAGTTACAGGGGTCGGAGCTATGGCTACACCTTC | TRBJ1-2 | TRBD1 | few | TRBV4-3
CASSLGGRINQPQHF | TGTGCCAGCAGTTTGGGGGGTAGAATCAATCAGCCCCAGCATTTT | TRBJ1-5 | - | - | TRBV12-3/TRBV12-4
CANSPSGTANYGYTF | TGTGCCAACAGCCCTTCGGGGACAGCTAACTATGGCTACACCTTC | TRBJ1-2 | TRBD1 | - | TRBV9
CASSQDLAGEVGELFF | TGTGCCAGCAGCCAAGATCTGGCGGGAGAGGTCGGGGAGCTGTTTTTT | TRBJ2-2 | TRBD2 | - | TRBV4-2
CASSLEVRLAGGSTGELFF | TGTGCCAGCAGCTTGGAGGTCCGCCTAGCGGGAGGTAGCACCGGGGAGCTGTTTTTT | TRBJ2-2 | TRBD2 | - | TRBV5-8
CASSPFTGIIRSYEQYF | TGTGCCAGCAGCCCCTTCACGGGGATAATTCGCTCCTACGAGCAGTACTTC | TRBJ2-7 | - | - | TRBV21-1
CAGSLGSYEQYF | TGTGCCGGCAGCTTGGGATCCTACGAGCAGTATTTC | TRBJ2-7 | - | - | TRBV11-2
CASNSPWGAYNEQFF | TGTGCCAGCAACTCACCTTGGGGGGCCTACAATGAGCAGTTCTTC | TRBJ2-1 | - | - | TRBV28
CASSWTSGRAGNEQFF | TGTGCCAGCAGCTGGACTAGCGGGAGGGCCGGCAATGAGCAGTTCTTC | TRBJ2-1 | TRBD2 | - | TRBV11-2
CASRGDEMVNTEAFF | TGTGCCAGCCGGGGGGATGAAATGGTGAACACTGAAGCTTTCTTT | TRBJ1-1 | - | - | TRBV6-1
CASSSQIGGGYIF | TGTGCCAGCAGCTCCCAAATCGGTGGCGGCTACATCTTC | TRBJ1-2 | - | - | TRBV11-3
CASKRTAGEQFF | TGTGCCAGCAAACGGACCGCGGGTGAGCAGTTCTTC | TRBJ2-1 | - | - | TRBV12-3/TRBV12-4
CASSFGQTNTEAFF | TGTGCCAGCAGCTTCGGACAGACGAACACTGAAGCTTTCTTT | TRBJ1-1 | - | - | TRBV7-9
CASSQGIDILLTEQYF | TGCGCCAGCAGCCAAGGTATTGACATCCTCCTTACGGAGCAGTACTTC | TRBJ2-7 | - | many | TRBV4-1